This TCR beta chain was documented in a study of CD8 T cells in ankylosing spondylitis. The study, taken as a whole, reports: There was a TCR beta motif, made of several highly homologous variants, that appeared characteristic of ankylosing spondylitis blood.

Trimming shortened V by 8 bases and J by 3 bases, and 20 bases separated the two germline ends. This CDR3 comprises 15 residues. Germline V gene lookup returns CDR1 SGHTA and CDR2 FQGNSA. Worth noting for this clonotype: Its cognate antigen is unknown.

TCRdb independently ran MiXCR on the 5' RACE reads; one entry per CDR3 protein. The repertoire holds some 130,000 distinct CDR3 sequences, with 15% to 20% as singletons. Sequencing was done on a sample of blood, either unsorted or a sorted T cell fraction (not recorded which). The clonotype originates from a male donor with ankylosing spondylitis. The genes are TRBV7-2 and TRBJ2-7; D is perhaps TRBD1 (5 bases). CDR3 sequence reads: CASGYSGFWDYEQYF. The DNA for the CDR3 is TGTGCCAGCGGATACTCAGGGTTCTGGGACTACGAGCAGTACTTC.